Sequencing of this T cell receptor (beta chain) was carried out in a study of CD8 T cells in ankylosing spondylitis. Study-level findings and limits: Apparently characteristic of ankylosing spondylitis blood was a TCR beta motif (about 8 highly homologous variants). Disease-linked clones reportedly showed significant enrichment in matched ankylosing spondylitis synovial fluid.

Details on this clonotype: Its antigen is still unknown.

MiXCR, run by TCRdb on the 5' RACE reads, gives a single entry per CDR3 protein. The repertoire consists of a few hundred thousand distinct CDR3 sequences, with under 8.5% occurring once and the leading ten covering less than 15%. V trimming: 4 bases; J trimming: 0 bases; junction bases outside the gene matches: 5. The germline CDR1 and CDR2 sequences are SGHRS and YFSETQ. CDR3 length equals 15 residues. Material for sequencing was blood, either unsorted or a sorted T cell fraction (not recorded which). The origin of this receptor is a male donor with ankylosing spondylitis. The chain carries TRBV5-1 and TRBJ2-3, with 7 bases identical to TRBD2. CDR3 sequence: CASSHLSGSTDTQYF. The CDR3, as DNA: TGCGCCAGCAGCCACCTTAGCGGGAGCACAGATACGCAGTATTTT.